This T cell receptor beta chain was found in a study of blood T cell repertoires in COVID-19. Study summary: PBMCs, B-cell-depleted T cells, or T cells were the source of the cDNA or gDNA that made up the material.

As originally analysed: Amplification of reference gene primers was used by the study to estimate nucleated cell counts. The repertoire was sequenced with immunoSEQ multiplex PCR; TCRdb's copy has only in-frame clones and lacks some. The V and J calls and clone size were taken over from that table, and D and trimming were inferred from the DNA. The repertoire holds roughly 190,000 clones, with 90% as singletons. Regarding this clone: This same CDR3 is encoded by further DNA sequences in the sample.

CDR1 and CDR2 (germline): SEHNR, FQNEAQ (reference sequence). Deletions cut 1 base from V and 6 bases from J, with 6 bases between. The CDR3 has 12 residues. The receptor was isolated from a man aged 50 to 59 with acute or convalescent COVID-19. The chain has TRBV7-9 and TRBJ1-1; no clear D. Sequenced material: peripheral blood. The chain's CDR3 is CASSLGGAEAFF. CDR3 coding DNA: TGTGCCAGCAGCTTAGGGGGAGCTGAAGCTTTCTTT. Looking up the rest from reference TRBV7-9 and TRBJ1-1 gives the full variable domain: DTGVSQNPRHKITKRGQNVTFRCDPISEHNRLYWYRQTLGQGPEFLTYFQNEAQLEKSRLLSDRFSAERPKGSFSTLEIQRTEQGDSAMYLCASSLGGAEAFFGQGTRLTVV.